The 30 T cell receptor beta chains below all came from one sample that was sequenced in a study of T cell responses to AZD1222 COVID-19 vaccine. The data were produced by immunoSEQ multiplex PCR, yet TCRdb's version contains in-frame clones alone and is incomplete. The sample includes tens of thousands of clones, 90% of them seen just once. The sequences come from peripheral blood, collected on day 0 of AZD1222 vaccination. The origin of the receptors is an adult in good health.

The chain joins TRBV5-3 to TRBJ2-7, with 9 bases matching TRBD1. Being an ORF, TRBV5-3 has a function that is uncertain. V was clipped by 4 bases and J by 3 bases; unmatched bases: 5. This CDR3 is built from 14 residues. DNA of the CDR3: TGTGCCAGAAGCCTGACAGGGGGTGTCTACGAGCAGTACTTC. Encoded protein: CARSLTGGVYEQYF.

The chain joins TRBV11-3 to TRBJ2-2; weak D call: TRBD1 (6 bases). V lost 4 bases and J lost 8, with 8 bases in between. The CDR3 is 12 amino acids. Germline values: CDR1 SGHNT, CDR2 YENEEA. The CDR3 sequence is CASSSQGGELFF. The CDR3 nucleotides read TGTGCCAGCAGCTCACAGGGAGGGGAGCTGTTTTTT.

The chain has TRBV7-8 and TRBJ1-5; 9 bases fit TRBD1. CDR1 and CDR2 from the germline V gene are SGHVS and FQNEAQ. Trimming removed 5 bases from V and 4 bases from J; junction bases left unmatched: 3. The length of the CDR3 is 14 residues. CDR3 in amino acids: CASSPGQGNQPQHF. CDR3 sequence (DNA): TGTGCCAGCAGCCCCGGACAGGGGAATCAGCCCCAGCATTTT. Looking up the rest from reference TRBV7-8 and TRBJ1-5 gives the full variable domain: GAGVSQSPRYKVAKRGQDVALRCDPISGHVSLFWYQQALGQGPEFLTYFQNEAQLDKSGLPSDRFFAERPEGSVSTLKIQRTQQEDSAVYLCASSPGQGNQPQHFGDGTRLSIL.

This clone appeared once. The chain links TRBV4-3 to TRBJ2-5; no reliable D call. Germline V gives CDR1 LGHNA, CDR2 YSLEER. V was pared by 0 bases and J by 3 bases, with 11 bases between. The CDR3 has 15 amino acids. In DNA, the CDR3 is TGCGCCAGCAGCCAAGATGCGACCCGGGAAGAGACCCAGTACTTC. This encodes CASSQDATREETQYF.

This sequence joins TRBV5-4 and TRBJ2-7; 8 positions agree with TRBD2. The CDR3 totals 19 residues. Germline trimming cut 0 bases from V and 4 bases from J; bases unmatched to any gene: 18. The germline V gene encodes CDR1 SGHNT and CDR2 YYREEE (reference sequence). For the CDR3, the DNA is TGTGCCAGCAGCTTGGCGGGTAGGGCCGGGGCGGGGGGTTCGTACGAGCAGTACTTC. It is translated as CASSLAGRAGAGGSYEQYF.

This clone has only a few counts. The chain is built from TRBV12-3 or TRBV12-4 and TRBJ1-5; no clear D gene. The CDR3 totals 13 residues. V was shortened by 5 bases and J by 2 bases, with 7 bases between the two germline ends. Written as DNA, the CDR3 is TGTGCCAGCAGTCCCGGAGGCAATCAGCCCCAGCATTTT. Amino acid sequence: CASSPGGNQPQHF.

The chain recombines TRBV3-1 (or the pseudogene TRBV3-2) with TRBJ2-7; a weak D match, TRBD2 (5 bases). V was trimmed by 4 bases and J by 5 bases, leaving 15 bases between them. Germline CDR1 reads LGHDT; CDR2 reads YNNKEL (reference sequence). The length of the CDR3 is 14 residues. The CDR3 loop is CASSPGMDGDEQYF. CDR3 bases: TGTGCCAGCAGCCCCGGAATGGACGGGGACGAGCAGTACTTC.

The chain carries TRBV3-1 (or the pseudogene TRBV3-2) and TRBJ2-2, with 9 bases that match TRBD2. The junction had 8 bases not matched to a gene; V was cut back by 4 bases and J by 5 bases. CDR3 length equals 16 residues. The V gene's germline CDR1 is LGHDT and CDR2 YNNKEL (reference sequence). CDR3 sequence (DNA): TGTGCCAGCAGCCCTGAGGAGCGGGGGGAAACCGGGGAGCTGTTTTTT. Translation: CASSPEERGETGELFF.

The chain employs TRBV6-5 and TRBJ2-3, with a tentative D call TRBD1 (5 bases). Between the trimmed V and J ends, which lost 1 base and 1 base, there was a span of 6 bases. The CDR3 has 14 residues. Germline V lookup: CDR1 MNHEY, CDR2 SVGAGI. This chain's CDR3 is CASSYFRGTDTQYF. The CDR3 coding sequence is TGTGCCAGCAGTTACTTCAGGGGCACAGATACGCAGTATTTT.

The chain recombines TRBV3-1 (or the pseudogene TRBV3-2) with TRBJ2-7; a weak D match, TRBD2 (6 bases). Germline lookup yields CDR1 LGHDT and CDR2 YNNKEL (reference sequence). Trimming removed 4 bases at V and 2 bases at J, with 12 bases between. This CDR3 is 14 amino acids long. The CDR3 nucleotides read TGTGCCAGCAGCCGGGGCGGGGCCACCTACGAGCAGTACTTC. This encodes CASSRGGATYEQYF.

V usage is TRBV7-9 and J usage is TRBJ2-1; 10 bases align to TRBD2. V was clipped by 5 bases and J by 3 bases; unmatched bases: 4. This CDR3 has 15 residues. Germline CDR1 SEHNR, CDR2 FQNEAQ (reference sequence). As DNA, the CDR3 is TGTGCCAGCAGCCGAGGACTAGCGGACTACAATGAGCAGTTCTTC. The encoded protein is CASSRGLADYNEQFF.

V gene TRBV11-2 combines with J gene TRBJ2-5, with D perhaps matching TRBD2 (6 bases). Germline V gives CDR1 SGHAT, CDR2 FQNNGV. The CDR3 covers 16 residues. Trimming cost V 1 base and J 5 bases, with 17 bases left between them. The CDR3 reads CASSLVGTPGGETQYF. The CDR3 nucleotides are TGTGCCAGCAGCTTAGTCGGGACTCCCGGCGGGGAGACCCAGTACTTC. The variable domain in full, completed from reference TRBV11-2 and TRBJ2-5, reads EAGVAQSPRYKIIEKRQSVAFWCNPISGHATLYWYQQILGQGPKLLIQFQNNGVVDDSQLPKDRFSAERLKGVDSTLKIQPAKLEDSAVYLCASSLVGTPGGETQYFGPGTRLLVL.

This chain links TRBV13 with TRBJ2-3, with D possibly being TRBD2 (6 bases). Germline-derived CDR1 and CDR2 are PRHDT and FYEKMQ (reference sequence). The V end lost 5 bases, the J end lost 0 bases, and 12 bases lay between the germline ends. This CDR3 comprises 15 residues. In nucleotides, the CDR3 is TGTGCCAGCAGCCGGGACTTTGCTAGCACAGATACGCAGTATTTT. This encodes CASSRDFASTDTQYF.

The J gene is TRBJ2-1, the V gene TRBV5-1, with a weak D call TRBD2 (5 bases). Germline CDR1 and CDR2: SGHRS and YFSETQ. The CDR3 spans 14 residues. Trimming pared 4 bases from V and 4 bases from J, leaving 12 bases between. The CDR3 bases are TGCGCCAGCAGCCCCGAGGGCAGATACAATGAGCAGTTCTTC. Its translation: CASSPEGRYNEQFF. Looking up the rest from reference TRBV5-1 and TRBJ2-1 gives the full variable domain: KAGVTQTPRYLIKTRGQQVTLSCSPISGHRSVSWYQQTPGQGLQFLFEYFSETQRNKGNFPGRFSGRQFSNSRSEMNVSTLELGDSALYLCASSPEGRYNEQFFGPGTRLTVL.

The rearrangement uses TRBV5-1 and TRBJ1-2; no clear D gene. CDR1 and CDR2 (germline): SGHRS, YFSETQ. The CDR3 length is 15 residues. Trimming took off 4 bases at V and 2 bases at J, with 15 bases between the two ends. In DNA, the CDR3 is TGCGCCAGCAGCCTTTCCGACACGTTCAACTATGGCTACACCTTC. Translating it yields CASSLSDTFNYGYTF.

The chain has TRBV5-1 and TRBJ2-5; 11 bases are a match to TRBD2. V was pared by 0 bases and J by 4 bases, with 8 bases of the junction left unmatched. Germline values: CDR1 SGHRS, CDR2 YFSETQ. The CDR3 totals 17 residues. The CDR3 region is CASSLGSLAGGGETQYF. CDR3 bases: TGCGCCAGCAGCTTGGGGTCGCTAGCGGGAGGAGGAGAGACCCAGTACTTC. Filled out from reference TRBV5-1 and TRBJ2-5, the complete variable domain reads KAGVTQTPRYLIKTRGQQVTLSCSPISGHRSVSWYQQTPGQGLQFLFEYFSETQRNKGNFPGRFSGRQFSNSRSEMNVSTLELGDSALYLCASSLGSLAGGGETQYFGPGTRLLVL.

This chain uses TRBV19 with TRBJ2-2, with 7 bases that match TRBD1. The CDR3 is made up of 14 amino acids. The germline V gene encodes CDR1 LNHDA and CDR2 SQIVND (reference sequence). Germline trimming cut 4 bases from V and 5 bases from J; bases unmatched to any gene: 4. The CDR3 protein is CASSTDRITGELFF. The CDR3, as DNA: TGTGCCAGTAGTACGGACAGGATTACCGGGGAGCTGTTTTTT. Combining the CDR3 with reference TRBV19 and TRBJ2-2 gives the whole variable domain DGGITQSPKYLFRKEGQNVTLSCEQNLNHDAMYWYRQDPGQGLRLIYYSQIVNDFQKGDIAEGYSVSREKKESFPLTVTSAQKNPTAFYLCASSTDRITGELFFGEGSRLTVL.

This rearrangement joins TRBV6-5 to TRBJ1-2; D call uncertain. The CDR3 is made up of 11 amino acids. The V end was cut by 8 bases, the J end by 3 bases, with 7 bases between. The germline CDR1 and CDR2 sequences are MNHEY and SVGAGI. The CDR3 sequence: CASGDYYGYTF. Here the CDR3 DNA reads TGTGCCAGCGGCGATTACTATGGCTACACCTTC.

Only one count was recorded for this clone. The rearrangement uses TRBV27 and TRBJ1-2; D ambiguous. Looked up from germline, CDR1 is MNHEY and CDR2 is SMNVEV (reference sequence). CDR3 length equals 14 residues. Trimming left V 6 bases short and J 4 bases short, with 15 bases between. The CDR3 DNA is TGTGCCAGCAGGCCCCTCTCCCGGAGCTATGGCTACACCTTC. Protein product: CASRPLSRSYGYTF.

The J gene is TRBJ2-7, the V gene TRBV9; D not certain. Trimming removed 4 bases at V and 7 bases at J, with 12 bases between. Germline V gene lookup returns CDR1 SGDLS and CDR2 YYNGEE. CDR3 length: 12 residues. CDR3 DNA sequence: TGTGCCAGCAGCAGTCCCGGAAAGGAGCAGTACTTC. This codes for CASSSPGKEQYF. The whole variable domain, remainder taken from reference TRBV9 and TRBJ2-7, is DSGVTQTPKHLITATGQRVTLRCSPRSGDLSVYWYQQSLDQGLQFLIQYYNGEERAKGNILERFSAQQFPDLHSELNLSSLELGDSALYFCASSSPGKEQYFGPGTRLTVT.

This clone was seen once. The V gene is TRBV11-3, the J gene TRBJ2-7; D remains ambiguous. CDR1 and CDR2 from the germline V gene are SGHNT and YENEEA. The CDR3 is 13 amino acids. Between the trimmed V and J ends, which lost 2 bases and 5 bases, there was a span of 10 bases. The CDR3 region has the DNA TGTGCCAGCAGCTTACCCGTTCACAACGAGCAGTACTTC. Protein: CASSLPVHNEQYF. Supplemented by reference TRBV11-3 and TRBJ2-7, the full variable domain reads EAGVVQSPRYKIIEKKQPVAFWCNPISGHNTLYWYLQNLGQGPELLIRYENEEAVDDSQLPKDRFSAERLKGVDSTLKIQPAELGDSAVYLCASSLPVHNEQYFGPGTRLTVT.

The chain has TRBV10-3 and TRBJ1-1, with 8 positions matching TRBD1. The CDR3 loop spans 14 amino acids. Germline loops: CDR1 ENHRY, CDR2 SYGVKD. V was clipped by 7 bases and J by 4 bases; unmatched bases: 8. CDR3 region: CAITRTGSGTEAFF. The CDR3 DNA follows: TGTGCCATCACCCGGACAGGGAGCGGCACTGAAGCTTTCTTT.

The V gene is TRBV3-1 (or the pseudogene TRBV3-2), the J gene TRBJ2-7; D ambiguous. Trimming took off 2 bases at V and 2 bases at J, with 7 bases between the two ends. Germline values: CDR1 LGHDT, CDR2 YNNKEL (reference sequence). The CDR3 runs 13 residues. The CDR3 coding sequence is TGTGCCAGCAGCCAAAGGGTGGCCTACGAGCAGTACTTC. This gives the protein CASSQRVAYEQYF.

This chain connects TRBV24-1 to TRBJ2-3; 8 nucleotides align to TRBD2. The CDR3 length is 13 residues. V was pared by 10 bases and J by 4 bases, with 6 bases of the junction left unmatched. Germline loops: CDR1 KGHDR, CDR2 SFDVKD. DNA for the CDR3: TGTGCCACAGCGGGAGAGGTGGCAGATACGCAGTATTTT. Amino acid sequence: CATAGEVADTQYF.

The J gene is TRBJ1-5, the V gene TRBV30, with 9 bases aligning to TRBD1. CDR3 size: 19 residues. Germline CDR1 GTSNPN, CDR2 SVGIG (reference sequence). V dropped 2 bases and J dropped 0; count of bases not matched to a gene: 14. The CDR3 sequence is CAWSLSGTGRPHSNQPQHF. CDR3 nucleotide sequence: TGTGCCTGGAGTCTGTCCGGGACAGGGCGCCCACATAGCAATCAGCCCCAGCATTTT.

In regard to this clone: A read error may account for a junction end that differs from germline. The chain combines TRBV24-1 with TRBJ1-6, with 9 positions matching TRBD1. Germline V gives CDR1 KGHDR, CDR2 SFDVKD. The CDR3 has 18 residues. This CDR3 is CATSDWANRGLNNSPLHF. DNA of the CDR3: TGTGCCACCAGTGATTGGGCAAACAGGGGGCTTAATAACTCACCCCTCCACTTT.

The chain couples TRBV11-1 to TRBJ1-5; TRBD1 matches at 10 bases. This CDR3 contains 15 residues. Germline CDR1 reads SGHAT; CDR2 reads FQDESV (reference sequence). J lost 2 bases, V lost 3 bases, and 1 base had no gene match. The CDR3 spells CASSFGQGGNQPQHF. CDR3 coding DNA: TGTGCCAGCAGCTTCGGACAGGGGGGCAATCAGCCCCAGCATTTT.

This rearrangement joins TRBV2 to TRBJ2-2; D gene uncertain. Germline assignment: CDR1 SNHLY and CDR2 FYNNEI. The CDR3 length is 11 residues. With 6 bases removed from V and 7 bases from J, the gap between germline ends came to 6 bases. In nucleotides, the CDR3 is TGTGCCAGCAGCCCCCGCGGGGAGCTGTTTTTT. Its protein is CASSPRGELFF.

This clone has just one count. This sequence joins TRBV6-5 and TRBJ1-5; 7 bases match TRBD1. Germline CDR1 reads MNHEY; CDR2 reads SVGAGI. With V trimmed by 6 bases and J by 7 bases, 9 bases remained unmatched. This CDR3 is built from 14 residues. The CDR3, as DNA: TGTGCCAGCAGATACGACAGGGCGAGCCAGCCCCAGCATTTT. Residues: CASRYDRASQPQHF.

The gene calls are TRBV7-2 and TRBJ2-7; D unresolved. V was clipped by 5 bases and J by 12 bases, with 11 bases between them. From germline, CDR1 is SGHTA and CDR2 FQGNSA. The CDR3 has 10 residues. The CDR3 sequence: CASSPLNSYF. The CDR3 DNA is TGTGCCAGCAGCCCGCTTAATTCGTACTTC.